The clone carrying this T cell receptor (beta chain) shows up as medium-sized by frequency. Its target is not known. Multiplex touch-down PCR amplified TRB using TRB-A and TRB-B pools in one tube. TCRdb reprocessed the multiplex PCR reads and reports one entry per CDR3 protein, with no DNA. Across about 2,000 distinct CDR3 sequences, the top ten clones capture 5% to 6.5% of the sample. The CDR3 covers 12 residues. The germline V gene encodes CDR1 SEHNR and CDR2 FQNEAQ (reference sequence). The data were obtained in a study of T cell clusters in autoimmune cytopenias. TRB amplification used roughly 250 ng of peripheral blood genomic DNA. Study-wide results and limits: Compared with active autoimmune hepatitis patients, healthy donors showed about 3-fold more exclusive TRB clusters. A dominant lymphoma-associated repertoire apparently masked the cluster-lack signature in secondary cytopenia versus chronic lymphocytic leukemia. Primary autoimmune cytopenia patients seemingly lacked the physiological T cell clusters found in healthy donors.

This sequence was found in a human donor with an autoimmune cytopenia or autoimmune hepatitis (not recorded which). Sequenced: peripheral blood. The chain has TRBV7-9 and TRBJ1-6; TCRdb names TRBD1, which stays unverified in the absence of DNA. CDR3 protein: CASSRTGSPLHF.